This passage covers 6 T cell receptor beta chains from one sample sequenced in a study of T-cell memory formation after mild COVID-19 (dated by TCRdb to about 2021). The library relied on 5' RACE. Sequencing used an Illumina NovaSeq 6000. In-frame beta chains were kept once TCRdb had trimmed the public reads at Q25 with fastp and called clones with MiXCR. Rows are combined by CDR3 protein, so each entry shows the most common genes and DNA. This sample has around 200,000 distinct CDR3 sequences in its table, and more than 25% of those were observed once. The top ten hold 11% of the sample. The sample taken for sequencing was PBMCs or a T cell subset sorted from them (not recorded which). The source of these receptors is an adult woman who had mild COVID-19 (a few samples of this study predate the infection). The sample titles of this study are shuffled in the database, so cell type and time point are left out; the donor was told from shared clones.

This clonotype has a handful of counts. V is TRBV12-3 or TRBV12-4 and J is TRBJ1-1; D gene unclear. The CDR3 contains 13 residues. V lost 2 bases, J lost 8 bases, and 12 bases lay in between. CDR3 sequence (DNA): TGTGCCAGCAGTTTAAATCCCCTACCCGAAGCTTTCTTT. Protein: CASSLNPLPEAFF.

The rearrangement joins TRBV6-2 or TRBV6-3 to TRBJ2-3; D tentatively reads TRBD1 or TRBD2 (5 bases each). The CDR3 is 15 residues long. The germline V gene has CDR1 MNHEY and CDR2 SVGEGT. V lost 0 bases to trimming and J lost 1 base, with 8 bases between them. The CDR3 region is CASSYSGTRTDTQYF. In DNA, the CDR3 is TGTGCCAGCAGTTACTCCGGGACCCGCACAGATACGCAGTATTTT.

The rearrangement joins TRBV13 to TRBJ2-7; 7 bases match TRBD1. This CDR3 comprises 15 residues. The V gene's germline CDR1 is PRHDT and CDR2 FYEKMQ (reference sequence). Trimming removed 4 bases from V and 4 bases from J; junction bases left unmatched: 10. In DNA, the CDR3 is TGTGCCAGCAGCTCAACCGGGACAGCAGCATACGAGCAGTACTTC. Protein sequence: CASSSTGTAAYEQYF. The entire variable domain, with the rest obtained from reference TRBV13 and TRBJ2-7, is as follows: AAGVIQSPRHLIKEKRETATLKCYPIPRHDTVYWYQQGPGQDPQFLISFYEKMQSDKGSIPDRFSAQQFSDYHSELNMSSLELGDSALYFCASSSTGTAAYEQYFGPGTRLTVT.

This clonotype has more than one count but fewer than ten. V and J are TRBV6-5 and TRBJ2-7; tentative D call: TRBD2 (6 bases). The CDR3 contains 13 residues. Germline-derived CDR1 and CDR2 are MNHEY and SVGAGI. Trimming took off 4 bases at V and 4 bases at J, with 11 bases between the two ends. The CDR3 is CASSSRLEYEQYF. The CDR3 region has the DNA TGTGCCAGCAGTTCCAGACTAGAATACGAGCAGTACTTC.

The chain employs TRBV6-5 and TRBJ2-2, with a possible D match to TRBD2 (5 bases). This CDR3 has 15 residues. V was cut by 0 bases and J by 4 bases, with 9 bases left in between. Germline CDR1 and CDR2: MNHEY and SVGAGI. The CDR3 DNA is TGTGCCAGCAGTTACTCCGGGGTGGGCACCGGGGAGCTGTTTTTT. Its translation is CASSYSGVGTGELFF.

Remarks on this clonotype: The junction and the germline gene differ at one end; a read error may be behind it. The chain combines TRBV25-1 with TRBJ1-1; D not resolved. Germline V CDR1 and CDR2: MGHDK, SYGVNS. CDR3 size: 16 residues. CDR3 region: CSSSGGSNQMNTEAFF. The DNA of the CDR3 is TGTTCCAGCAGTGGAGGCAGCAACCAAATGAACACTGAAGCTTTCTTT.